This TCR beta chain was sequenced in a study of shared clonotypes between healthy human individuals. Broader study findings: Read depth was anticipated to influence clonotype sharing among donors.

Data came from immunoSEQ multiplex PCR; TCRdb stores just in-frame clones and leaves some out. The table includes about 600,000 clones, roughly 98% detected once. For this clone: Its specificity is unknown.

The CDR3 runs 15 residues. Per germline, CDR1 SGHAT and CDR2 FQNNGV. CD45RO-negative cells were positively selected for CCR7, leaving out terminally differentiated effector memory CD45RA+ cells. The chain is built from TRBV11-2 and TRBJ2-5, with D possibly matching TRBD1 (6 bases). Matching the DNA end better, TRBJ2-7 makes the J call doubtful. Sequencing used naive CD8+ T cells sorted from blood. The receptor's source is a man aged 25 to 40 in good health. CDR3: CASSLVGTPSYEQYF. CDR3 nucleotide sequence: TGTGCCAGCAGCCTGGTTGGGACACCCTCCTACGAGCAGTACTTC.